Given below is one T cell receptor beta chain in context. Its antigen is unknown. No base quality values were provided; no much bigger clone lies one nucleotide off. The CDR3 regions of human TCRbeta chains were analyzed by immunosequencing. Concerning the study's data processing: Repertoire TCRs were checked for matches against a reference library of SARS-CoV-2-specific TCRs that had been generated using the MIRA antigen-specificity platform. Breadth was defined as the fraction of unique TCRs that were SARS-CoV-2-associated. Depth was defined as the fraction of total T cells that were SARS-CoV-2-associated. Each spike-specific TCR was assigned to its reactive spike region and to a CD4 or CD8 class using the MIRA data. Log10-transformed breadth and depth values were compared by one-way ANOVA with Sidak's multiple comparisons tests. TCRdb retrieved this table from immuneACCESS and kept in-frame rearrangements only. Not all clones are present; in checked studies, unresolved V genes account for under half, and no reason is known for the remainder. V, J and clone size were drawn from that table, and D and trimming were deduced from the DNA. For this sample there are approximately 68,000 clones; about nine tenths appear just once. The ten largest make up 20% to 30% of the sample.

This sample was taken from a study of T cell responses to AZD1222 COVID-19 vaccine (dated by TCRdb to about 2021). Regarding the research as a whole: Because spike-specific TCR depth and breadth did not differ between the two schedules, AZD1222 recipients who got a second dose at roughly 4 weeks were pooled with those who got a second dose at roughly 12 weeks. TCR sequencing covered fewer than 250 trial participants: 200 to 210 given two doses of AZD1222 and about 26 given two doses of MenACWY control vaccine. Trial participants were enrolled by age into subgroups of 18-55, 56-69 and 70-plus years, and around 150, 28 and 57 TCR-sequenced participants, respectively, were included in these subgroups. Overall study outcomes, separate from this receptor: Spike-specific TCR breadth and depth rose significantly after two AZD1222 doses compared with day 0 and with MenACWY recipients. Only five or six AZD1222 recipients were SARS-CoV-2 seropositive at baseline, limiting conclusions about previously exposed vaccinees. Because no samples from the day 14 peak response were available, repertoires could be characterized only after the peak T cell response. The 56-69-year group was small, and its depth increase did not reach significance, likely because of low power. Participants were mostly white British and included more females than males, and it was suggested by the authors that clonal diversity may have been underestimated. CD4 TCRs associated with the vaccine covered the entire spike protein, and the dominant responses were in regions 160-218 and 743-854. Reportedly, almost half of the unique spike-specific TCRs recognized epitopes lying outside the regions that are mutated in the B.1.351 and B.1.1.7 variants.

CDR1 and CDR2, looked up from the germline V gene, are SGDLS and YYNGEE. After removal of 3 bases from V and 4 bases from J, the junction retains 3 bases not matched to a gene. The CDR3 spans 14 residues, from the cysteine through the phenylalanine. The kept DNA is CDR3 alone, 42 bases in frame from the first base. Explained via the paper, the time point label denotes: baseline before first vaccination. Vaccinee samples came from UK trials COV001 and COV002, including a single-blind randomized controlled phase 2/3 trial of AZD1222 (ChAdOx1 nCoV-19) in healthy adults. Trial participant PBMC samples were collected at day 0 and day 28 after the second dose for TCRbeta chain sequencing.

Material: peripheral blood, obtained on day 0 of AZD1222 vaccination. This receptor was identified in an adult in good health. The chain was built from TRBV9 and TRBJ2-3; 9 bases in the middle match TRBD1. The DNA reads TGTGCCAGCAGCGCACAGGGGGCTTCAGATACGCAGTATTTT. The encoded protein is CASSAQGASDTQYF.